A single sample gave rise to the 9 T cell receptor beta chains below, sequenced in a study of blood T cell repertoires in COVID-19. The assay was immunoSEQ multiplex PCR, and TCRdb's table has in-frame clones only and misses some. Of over 150,000 clones in the sample, 84% are singletons; the top ten hold around 7.1%. The sample consisted of PBMCs or T cells enriched from blood (not recorded which). These receptors all come from a man aged 50-60 years who had recovered from COVID-19.

This rearrangement joins TRBV5-6 to TRBJ1-4; weak D call: TRBD1 (5 bases). Trimming removed 4 bases at V and 5 bases at J, with 9 bases between. Looked up from germline, CDR1 is SGHDT and CDR2 is YYEEEE. The length of the CDR3 is 13 residues. In nucleotides, the CDR3 is TGTGCCAGCAGCCTGGGGCTGAATGAAAAACTGTTTTTT. Protein: CASSLGLNEKLFF.

CDR3 protein: CASSPNWQGLAGGRYQETQYF. For the CDR3, the DNA is TGTGCCAGCAGCCCGAACTGGCAGGGGCTAGCGGGGGGACGGTACCAAGAGACCCAGTACTTC. The gene calls are TRBV3-1 (or the pseudogene TRBV3-2) and TRBJ2-5, with 11 bases fitting TRBD2. J gave up 0 bases and V 4 bases, and 19 bases lay outside the gene matches. CDR3 length equals 21 residues. Germline assignment: CDR1 LGHDT and CDR2 YNNKEL (reference sequence).

V and J are TRBV5-5 and TRBJ1-5, with 7 bases matching TRBD1. With V trimmed by 4 bases and J by 6 bases, 19 bases remained unmatched. The CDR3 has 18 amino acids. Germline CDR1 SGHKS, CDR2 YYEKEE (reference sequence). This CDR3 is CASSPGPERQGWGQPQHF. The CDR3 DNA sequence: TGTGCCAGCAGCCCGGGGCCAGAAAGACAGGGTTGGGGTCAGCCCCAGCATTTT.

This chain connects TRBV2 to TRBJ1-6; D is perhaps TRBD1 (5 bases). V was cut by 8 bases and J by 7 bases, with 12 bases left in between. The germline CDR1 and CDR2 sequences are SNHLY and FYNNEI. The CDR3 contains 13 residues. This CDR3 reads CASELTENSPLHF. In DNA, the CDR3 is TGTGCCAGCGAATTGACAGAAAATTCACCCCTCCACTTT.

This chain uses TRBV24-1 with TRBJ1-1; tentative D call: TRBD1 (5 bases). The V and J ends lost 10 bases and 5 bases respectively, with 13 bases between them. The CDR3 spans 12 residues. Germline CDR1 is KGHDR and CDR2 is SFDVKD. As DNA, the CDR3 is TGTGCCACATCGACAGTCGGGACTGAAGCTTTCTTT. Protein: CATSTVGTEAFF.

The chain combines TRBV5-4 with TRBJ1-6; a possible D gene is TRBD1 (6 bases). With 3 bases removed from V and 4 bases from J, the gap between germline ends came to 8 bases. Germline loops: CDR1 SGHNT, CDR2 YYREEE (reference sequence). The CDR3 loop spans 14 amino acids. The CDR3: CASSYRDYNSPLHF. CDR3 nucleotide sequence: TGTGCCAGCAGCTACAGGGATTATAATTCACCCCTCCACTTT.

This chain uses TRBV3-1 (or the pseudogene TRBV3-2) with TRBJ1-5; no reliable D call. There are 15 residues in the CDR3. Trimming removed 1 base from V and 3 bases from J, with 10 bases in between. The V gene's germline CDR1 is LGHDT and CDR2 YNNKEL (reference sequence). This CDR3 is CASSQGTRANQPQHF. DNA for the CDR3: TGTGCCAGCAGCCAAGGAACGAGGGCCAATCAGCCCCAGCATTTT.

The chain couples TRBV6-5 to TRBJ1-2; the D gene is possibly TRBD1 (6 bases). Deletions cut 3 bases from V and 3 bases from J, with 17 bases between. CDR1 is MNHEY and CDR2 is SVGAGI in the germline V gene. This CDR3 is built from 16 residues. The CDR3 here is CASSYRPDSLYYGYTF. The CDR3 coding sequence is TGTGCCAGCAGTTATCGACCGGACAGTCTCTACTATGGCTACACCTTC.

CDR3 sequence reads: CASRTQSGGITEAFF. Here the CDR3 DNA reads TGTGCCAGCAGGACCCAATCAGGGGGCATCACTGAAGCTTTCTTT. The V gene is TRBV2, the J gene TRBJ1-1, with 8 bases fitting TRBD1. The germline V gene has CDR1 SNHLY and CDR2 FYNNEI. This CDR3 region has 15 residues. Trimming took 6 bases from V and 4 from J; bases not matched to a gene: 10.